A selection of T cell receptor beta chains follows, all from one sample in a study of blood T cell repertoires in COVID-19. TCRdb's copy holds only in-frame clones and misses some; the assay was immunoSEQ multiplex PCR. The sample lists nearly 300,000 clones, under 90% occurring once. Material: PBMCs or T cells enriched from blood (not recorded which). The receptors derive from a woman aged 50 to 60 who had been exposed to COVID-19. The CDR3 runs from the conserved cysteine through the conserved F or W. Each record gives: V gene, J gene, CDR3 length, CDR3 protein.

TRBV12-5	TRBJ2-3	17	CASGSQSGEPSTDTQYF
TRBV10-3	TRBJ1-3	15	CAINLVAGSGNTIYF
TRBV4-1	TRBJ2-5	14	CASSPRVYQETQYF
TRBV24-1	TRBJ1-4	15	CATSDSKLANEKLFF
TRBV28	TRBJ1-1	14	CASSLGRGRPEAFF
TRBV20-1	TRBJ1-1	13	CSASTIGGPEAFF
TRBV28	TRBJ1-1	13	CASSPTRGTEAFF
TRBV7-2	TRBJ1-1	14	CASRAGTENTEAFF
TRBV19	TRBJ2-3	14	CASREGQGPDTQYF
TRBV2	TRBJ1-6	14	CASREDSGNSPLHF
TRBV7-6	TRBJ2-3	15	CASSFLAGVLDTQYF
TRBV6-6	TRBJ2-2	15	CASSQLMAGEGELFF
TRBV28	TRBJ2-3	18	CASSLRQTSGGATDTQYF
TRBV5-4	TRBJ2-2	16	CASSLERGGPTGELFF
TRBV29-1	TRBJ2-1	14	CSVGRQGSGNEQFF
TRBV5-6	TRBJ2-1	11	CASSRADEQFF
TRBV7-9	TRBJ1-4	13	CASRLTGTEKLFF
TRBV24-1	TRBJ2-1	19	CATSAFFAGGASSYNEQFF
TRBV5-4	TRBJ1-1	15	CASSPEGGEGTEAFF
TRBV6-5	TRBJ2-7	14	CASIRRQGTYEQYF
TRBV4-2	TRBJ2-7	12	CASSREAYEQYF
TRBV5-6	TRBJ2-7	15	CASSFWDSGSYEQYF
TRBV30	TRBJ2-5	12	CASWTGPETQYF
TRBV5-4	TRBJ2-2	14	CASTTEARAGELFF
TRBV19	TRBJ1-5	15	CASSIGQVSNQPQHF
TRBV5-1	TRBJ1-1	14	CASSLEAGNTEAFF
TRBV19	TRBJ1-5	14	CASAGDSSYQPQHF
TRBV7-9	TRBJ2-7	15	CASSLGWGTDYEQYF
TRBV3-1/TRBV3-2	TRBJ1-5	17	CASSPSHGTVINQPQHF
TRBV19	TRBJ1-6	16	CASSQQGGIRNSPLHF
TRBV2	TRBJ1-6	13	CASSENVGSPLHF
TRBV6-1	TRBJ1-3	15	CASSETQGSGNTIYF
TRBV27	TRBJ1-6	16	CASSLGGYRYNSPLHF
TRBV11-2	TRBJ2-1	14	CASSLGGASYEQFF
TRBV5-4	TRBJ2-2	16	CASSLDTLAGTGELFF
TRBV24-1	TRBJ1-1	13	CATSGRSGQKIFF
TRBV28	TRBJ1-4	14	CASWRGTGDEKLFF
TRBV19	TRBJ2-1	13	CASSPDIPREQFF
TRBV2	TRBJ2-7	11	CASSSGYEQYF
TRBV19	TRBJ1-1	14	CASTPTGGGTEAFF
TRBV7-2	TRBJ1-2	15	CASSLAPQARYGYTF
TRBV28	TRBJ1-4	14	CASGRQTGGEKLFF
TRBV3-1/TRBV3-2	TRBJ2-2	15	CASSQVLAESGELFF
TRBV19	TRBJ2-2	14	CASINRVNTGELFF
TRBV27	TRBJ2-1	17	CASSLSPPSGGADEQFF
TRBV28	TRBJ1-1	15	CASSLYQGMNTEAFF
TRBV28	TRBJ1-5	13	CASSADRGQPQHF
TRBV3-1/TRBV3-2	TRBJ1-3	15	CASSQDLSSGNTIYF
TRBV19	TRBJ1-2	12	CASRDREGGYTF
TRBV4-1	TRBJ1-5	14	CASSQDSGLQPQHF